Listed below are T cell receptor beta chains from one sample, sequenced in a study of cytomegalovirus exposure and HLA in healthy donors. Generated by immunoSEQ multiplex PCR, the TCRdb table keeps only in-frame clones and is missing some. The sample has some 45,000 clones; around 72% are singletons. Sequencing was carried out using PBMCs. Source of these receptors: a woman aged 25 to 39 in good health and CMV-seronegative. Each CDR3 is given with its conserved first and last residue. Fields, in order: clone size, D gene, J gene, V gene, CDR3 DNA, CDR3 protein. A D gene is named only where the DNA matches it firmly. Clone size, where shown, is once, few, many, or a class for clones that have expanded.

-,-,TRBJ2-1,TRBV30,TGTGCCGGGCTCACCAGGGCTGAGCAGTTCTTC,CAGLTRAEQFF
once,-,TRBJ1-1,TRBV7-8,TGTGCCAGCAGCTTAGATCGTCGTGCTGAAGCTTTCTTT,CASSLDRRAEAFF
few,TRBD1,TRBJ1-1,TRBV6-1,TGTGCCAGCAGACTAGGACAGGCGAACACTGAAGCTTTCTTT,CASRLGQANTEAFF
few,-,TRBJ1-4,TRBV5-1,TGCGCCAGCAGCCAAGACCAGGGGGAAAAACTGTTTTTT,CASSQDQGEKLFF
-,-,TRBJ1-5,TRBV6-1,TGTGCCAGCAGCGGGAGGGGGGCTAGACAGCCCCAGCATTTT,CASSGRGARQPQHF
-,TRBD2,TRBJ2-5,TRBV18,TGTGCCAGCTCAAAGGGACTAGCGGACCAAGAGACCCAGTACTTC,CASSKGLADQETQYF
few,-,TRBJ1-4,TRBV5-1,TGCGCCAGCAGCTTGGATAGGATCGCTTCGGGTGAAAAACTGTTTTTT,CASSLDRIASGEKLFF
-,-,TRBJ1-1,TRBV18,TGTGCCAGCTCATCGGCAGGGGACACTGAAGCTTTCTTT,CASSSAGDTEAFF
-,TRBD1,TRBJ1-1,TRBV5-4,TGTGCCAGCAGCTTGGGACAGGGGGCTGAAGCTTTCTTT,CASSLGQGAEAFF
-,TRBD1,TRBJ1-1,TRBV4-2,TGTGCCAGCAGCCCCGGGCCAGGGGGGAACACTGAAGCTTTCTTT,CASSPGPGGNTEAFF
-,-,TRBJ1-1,TRBV5-6,TGTGCCAGCAGCTTGGGACGGTGGAGCACTGAAGCTTTCTTT,CASSLGRWSTEAFF
-,-,TRBJ1-2,TRBV6-5,TGTGCCAGCAGTCCGACAGGCCCGGCTGGGTATGGCTACACCTTC,CASSPTGPAGYGYTF
-,TRBD2,TRBJ2-1,TRBV29-1,TGCAGCGTTAGTCTAGCGGGGGGTCCGATCTACAATGAGCAGTTCTTC,CSVSLAGGPIYNEQFF
-,-,TRBJ2-7,TRBV2,TGTGCCAGCAGTGAAGGGTCTGATGAAGCTAGGTACGAGCAGTACTTC,CASSEGSDEARYEQYF
few,-,TRBJ1-1,TRBV2,TGTGCCAGGGACGCGGGAACCCGTGAAGCTTTCTTT,CARDAGTREAFF
few,TRBD1,TRBJ1-1,TRBV28,TGTGCCACCAACCCACTAGGGGGCGGGAAGGGCACTGAAGCTTTCTTT,CATNPLGGGKGTEAFF
-,-,TRBJ1-3,TRBV9,TGTGCCAGCAGCGTGCAGGGAAGGGGGAACACCATATATTTT,CASSVQGRGNTIYF
once,-,TRBJ2-7,TRBV4-1,TGCGCCAGCAGCCAAGAGGGGAGACTGGTTTCCGAGCAGTACTTC,CASSQEGRLVSEQYF
-,TRBD1,TRBJ2-5,TRBV2,TGTGCCAGCAGTGGGACAGGTGGGGAGACCCAGTACTTC,CASSGTGGETQYF
few,-,TRBJ2-7,TRBV28,TGTGCCAGCAGTTTTTCGGAATGGGCAGGGGGGACCTACGAGCAGTACTTC,CASSFSEWAGGTYEQYF
-,TRBD1,TRBJ1-5,TRBV30,TGTGCCTGGAGCGGACAGGGGATTCAGCCCCAGCATTTT,CAWSGQGIQPQHF
-,-,TRBJ2-3,TRBV2,TGTGCCAGCACCAGGGGATTTTCGAGCACAGATACGCAGTATTTT,CASTRGFSSTDTQYF
-,-,TRBJ1-5,TRBV15,TGTGCCACCAGAAGGGCGGGATGGAATCAGCCCCAGCATTTT,CATRRAGWNQPQHF
-,TRBD1,TRBJ1-2,TRBV29-1,TGCAGCGTCGGACAGGGAACAAATGGCTACACCTTC,CSVGQGTNGYTF
-,-,TRBJ2-5,TRBV10-3,TGTGCCATCAGTGAGTCCACTAGCATAGTGGAGACCCAGTACTTC,CAISESTSIVETQYF
-,-,TRBJ2-2,TRBV11-3,TGTGCCAGCAGCTCGCCGAGTAAGGGGCTCACCGGGGAGCTGTTTTTT,CASSSPSKGLTGELFF
-,-,TRBJ2-1,TRBV5-6,TGTGCCAGCAGCTTCGGGAGAGAAAGCGAGCAGTTCTTC,CASSFGRESEQFF
-,-,TRBJ1-1,TRBV30,TGTGCCTGGGGAGGGGTCTTAGGGACGGCGAACACTGAAGCTTTCTTT,CAWGGVLGTANTEAFF